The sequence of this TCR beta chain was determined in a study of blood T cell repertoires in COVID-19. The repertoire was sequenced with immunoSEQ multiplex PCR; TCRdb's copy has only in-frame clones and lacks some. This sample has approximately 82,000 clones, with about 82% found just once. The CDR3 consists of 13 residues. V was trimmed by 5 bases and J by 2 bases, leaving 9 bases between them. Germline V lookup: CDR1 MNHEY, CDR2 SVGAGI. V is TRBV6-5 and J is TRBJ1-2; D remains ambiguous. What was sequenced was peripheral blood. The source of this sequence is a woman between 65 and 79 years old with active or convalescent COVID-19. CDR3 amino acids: CASSLQQNYGYTF. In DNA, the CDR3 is TGTGCCAGCAGTCTACAGCAAAACTATGGCTACACCTTC.